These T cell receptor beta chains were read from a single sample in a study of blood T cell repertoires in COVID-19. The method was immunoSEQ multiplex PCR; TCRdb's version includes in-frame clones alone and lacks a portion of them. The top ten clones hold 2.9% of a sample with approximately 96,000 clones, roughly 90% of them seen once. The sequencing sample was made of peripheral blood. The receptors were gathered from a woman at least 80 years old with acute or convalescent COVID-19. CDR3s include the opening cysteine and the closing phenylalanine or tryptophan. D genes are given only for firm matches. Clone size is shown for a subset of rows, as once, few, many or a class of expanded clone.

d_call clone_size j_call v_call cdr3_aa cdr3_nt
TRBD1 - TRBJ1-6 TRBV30 CAHDRVNSPLHF TGTGCCCACGACAGGGTTAATTCACCCCTCCACTTT
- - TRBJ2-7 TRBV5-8 CASSLVGAGNSYEQYF TGTGCCAGCAGCTTGGTTGGTGCGGGTAATTCCTACGAGCAGTACTTC
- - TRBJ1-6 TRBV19 CASSHRGLTMGAPLHF TGTGCCAGTAGTCACCGGGGACTCACTATGGGGGCACCCCTCCACTTT
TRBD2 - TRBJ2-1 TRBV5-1 CASLGGAGVYNEQFF TGCGCCAGCCTCGGGGGAGCGGGGGTATACAATGAGCAGTTCTTC
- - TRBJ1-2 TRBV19 CASSPGYGYTF TGTGCCAGTAGTCCAGGATATGGCTACACCTTC
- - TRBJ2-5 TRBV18 CASSPPNEQETQYF TGTGCCAGCTCACCACCAAACGAGCAAGAGACCCAGTACTTC
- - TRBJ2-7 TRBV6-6 CASGRLTYEQYF TGTGCCAGCGGAAGACTAACCTACGAGCAGTACTTC
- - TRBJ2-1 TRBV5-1 CASSLAGVTYNEQFF TGCGCCAGCAGCTTGGCAGGGGTAACCTACAATGAGCAGTTCTTC
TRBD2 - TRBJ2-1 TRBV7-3 CASSPGSGSYNEQFF TGTGCCAGCAGCCCGGGGAGCGGGAGTTACAATGAGCAGTTCTTC
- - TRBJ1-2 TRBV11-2 CASSPRGLSTLQFNYGYTF TGTGCCAGCAGCCCCCGAGGTTTGAGCACCCTACAATTCAACTATGGCTACACCTTC
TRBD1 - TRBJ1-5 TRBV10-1 CASSEGQGSQPQHF TGCGCCAGCAGTGAGGGACAGGGGAGTCAGCCCCAGCATTTT
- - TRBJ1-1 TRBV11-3 CASSDRRGSTEAFF TGTGCCAGCAGCGATCGAAGGGGGAGCACTGAAGCTTTCTTT
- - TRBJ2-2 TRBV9 CASSQGPNTGELFF TGTGCCAGCTCACAGGGCCCCAACACCGGGGAGCTGTTTTTT
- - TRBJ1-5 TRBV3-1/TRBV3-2 CASSQGTLDQPQHF TGTGCCAGCAGCCAAGGGACTCTCGATCAGCCCCAGCATTTT
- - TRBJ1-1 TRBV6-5 CASSFPFSGANTEAFF TGTGCCAGCAGTTTTCCGTTCAGCGGGGCGAACACTGAAGCTTTCTTT
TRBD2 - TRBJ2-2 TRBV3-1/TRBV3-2 CASSPPRTSGGANTGELFF TGTGCCAGCAGCCCCCCCCGGACTAGCGGGGGGGCAAACACCGGGGAGCTGTTTTTT
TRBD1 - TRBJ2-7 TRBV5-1 CASSSAGTGSYEQYF TGCGCCAGCAGCTCCGCCGGGACAGGGTCCTACGAGCAGTACTTC
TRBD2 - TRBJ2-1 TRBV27 CASSPPRFRLAEYNEQFF TGTGCCAGCAGCCCCCCCCGATTTCGACTAGCGGAGTACAATGAGCAGTTCTTC
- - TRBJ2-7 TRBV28 CASSFGTPGIDYEQYF TGTGCCAGCAGTTTTGGGACTCCCGGGATCGACTACGAGCAGTACTTC
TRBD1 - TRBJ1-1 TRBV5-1 CASSLQGMSTEAFF TGCGCCAGCAGCTTACAGGGGATGAGCACTGAAGCTTTCTTT
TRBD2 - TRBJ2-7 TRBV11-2 CASTKLAGATYEQYF TGTGCCAGCACGAAACTAGCGGGGGCTACCTACGAGCAGTACTTC
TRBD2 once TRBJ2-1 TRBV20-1 CSASGPAGSIYNEQFF TGCAGTGCTAGTGGTCCAGCGGGGTCAATCTACAATGAGCAGTTCTTC
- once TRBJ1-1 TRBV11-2 CASSLGRTEAFF TGTGCCAGCAGCCTCGGGAGGACTGAAGCTTTCTTT
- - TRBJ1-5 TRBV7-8 CASSSTTGQLGQPQHF TGTGCCAGCAGCTCAACAACTGGACAGTTAGGGCAGCCCCAGCATTTT
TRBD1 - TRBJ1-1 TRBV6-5 CASSLRTGVEAFF TGTGCCAGCAGCTTACGTACAGGGGTTGAAGCTTTCTTT
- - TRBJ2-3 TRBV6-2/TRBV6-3 CASSYSSIFGETSADTQYF TGTGCCAGCAGTTACTCATCGATATTTGGGGAGACCTCAGCAGATACGCAGTATTTT
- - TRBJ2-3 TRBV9 CASSVSTDTQYF TGTGCCAGCAGCGTATCTACAGATACGCAGTATTTT
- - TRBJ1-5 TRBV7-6 CASSLATGPQHF TGTGCCAGCAGCTTAGCAACGGGGCCCCAGCATTTT
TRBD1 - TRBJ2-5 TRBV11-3 CASSLETGAETQYF TGTGCCAGCAGCTTAGAAACAGGGGCCGAGACCCAGTACTTC
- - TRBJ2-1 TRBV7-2 CASSPGLIFPVNDNEQFF TGTGCCAGCAGCCCCGGTTTGATCTTCCCGGTTAACGACAATGAGCAGTTCTTC
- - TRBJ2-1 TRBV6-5 CASSMIGVYNEQFF TGTGCCAGCAGTATGATAGGGGTCTACAATGAGCAGTTCTTC
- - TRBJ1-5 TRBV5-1 CASSIIQGKWDQPQHF TGCGCCAGCAGCATAATTCAGGGCAAATGGGATCAGCCCCAGCATTTT
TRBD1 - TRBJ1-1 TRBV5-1 CASSLVLTGGENTEAFF TGCGCCAGCAGCTTGGTTTTGACAGGGGGCGAGAACACTGAAGCTTTCTTT
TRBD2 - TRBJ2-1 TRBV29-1 CSARAGGPGEQFF TGCAGCGCGCGGGCGGGAGGGCCGGGTGAGCAGTTCTTC
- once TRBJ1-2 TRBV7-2 CASSLAIGQGYGYTF TGTGCCAGCAGCTTAGCGATTGGGCAGGGGTATGGCTACACCTTC
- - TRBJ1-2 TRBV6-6 CASSEGGYGYTF TGTGCCAGCAGCGAGGGTGGGTATGGCTACACCTTC
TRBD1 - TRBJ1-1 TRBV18 CASSLRQGGDTEAFF TGTGCCAGCTCACTACGACAGGGAGGAGACACTGAAGCTTTCTTT
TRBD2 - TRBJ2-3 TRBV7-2 CASSLARLAGADTQYF TGTGCCAGCAGCTTAGCGCGGCTAGCGGGAGCGGATACGCAGTATTTT
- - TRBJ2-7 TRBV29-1 CSVVLSSYEQYF TGCAGCGTTGTATTGAGCTCCTACGAGCAGTACTTC
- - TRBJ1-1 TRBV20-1 CSASRRNTEAFF TGCAGTGCTAGTCGGAGGAACACTGAAGCTTTCTTT
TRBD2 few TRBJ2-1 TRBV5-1 CASSSGLGARNEQFF TGCGCCAGCAGCTCGGGACTAGGGGCTCGTAATGAGCAGTTCTTC
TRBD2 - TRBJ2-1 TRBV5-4 CASSITRTGGLGDEQFF TGTGCCAGCAGTATTACGCGAACGGGAGGTTTAGGGGATGAGCAGTTCTTC
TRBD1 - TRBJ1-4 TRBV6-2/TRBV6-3 CASSYQRRDRMFF TGTGCCAGCAGTTACCAACGCCGGGACAGAATGTTTTTT
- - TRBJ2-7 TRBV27 CASSRTVSSYEQYF TGTGCCAGCAGCCGGACAGTTAGCTCCTACGAGCAGTACTTC
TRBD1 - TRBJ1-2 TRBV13 CASSASGTGGTYGYTF TGTGCCAGCAGCGCCTCCGGGACAGGGGGCACCTATGGCTACACCTTC
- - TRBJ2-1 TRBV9 CASSVPQDSSFGEQFF TGTGCCAGCAGCGTCCCTCAGGACAGCTCCTTTGGTGAGCAGTTCTTC
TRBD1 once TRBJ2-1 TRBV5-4 CASSSDRAGYEQFF TGTGCCAGCAGCTCTGACAGGGCAGGGTATGAGCAGTTCTTC
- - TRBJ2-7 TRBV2 CASSEVGAKDEQYF TGTGCCAGCAGTGAAGTGGGGGCAAAGGACGAGCAGTACTTC
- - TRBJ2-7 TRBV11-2 CASSLTAASSYEQYF TGTGCCAGCAGCTTAACAGCAGCCAGCTCCTACGAGCAGTACTTC
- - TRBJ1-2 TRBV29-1 CSVGEGGAYGYTF TGCAGCGTTGGGGAGGGGGGCGCATATGGCTACACCTTC
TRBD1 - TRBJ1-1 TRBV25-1 CASSDPRTGGLTEAFF TGTGCCAGCAGTGACCCCCGGACAGGGGGACTCACTGAAGCTTTCTTT
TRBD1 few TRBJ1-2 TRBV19 CASSSPDRLVYWGGYTF TGTGCCAGTAGTTCCCCGGACAGGCTGGTCTATTGGGGGGGCTACACCTTC
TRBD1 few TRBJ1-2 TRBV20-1 CSASTRTGGYTF TGCAGTGCTAGTACAAGGACAGGAGGATACACCTTC